This TCR beta chain was found in a study of liver allograft versus peripheral blood T cells. Looking at the study overall: A comparison was made between T cell receptor repertoires in transplanted livers and those in recipients' peripheral blood. Broader study findings: In liver allografts, T cell receptor repertoires reportedly differed from the repertoires found in peripheral blood.

In this sample, this clonotype turned up a few times. Its antigen remains unidentified. The CDR3 has 14 residues. V shed 6 bases and J 6 bases; nucleotides not matched to a gene: 10. TCRdb itself ran the reads through MiXCR, one entry per CDR3 protein. The sample yields about 7,800 distinct CDR3 sequences, roughly 15% seen once. The TCR sequence derives from a human patient who had a liver transplant. Some of the T cells may derive from the graft donor. The J gene is TRBJ1-2, the V gene TRBV12-3 or TRBV12-4; 7 nucleotides agree with TRBD1. CDR3 sequence reads: CASSLQRQGNGYTF. CDR3 nucleotide sequence: TGTGCCAGCAGCCTCCAGAGACAGGGAAATGGCTACACCTTC.